Included here is one T cell receptor beta chain sequence, with context. The target antigen is unknown. The data originate from a study of cytomegalovirus exposure and HLA in healthy donors. Whole-study context: The 120 or so validation repertoires were reported in a later analysis to have been generated on the same platform as the approximately 600 first-cohort repertoires.

The protocol was immunoSEQ multiplex PCR, while the TCRdb copy is restricted to in-frame clones and leaves out a portion. The table has under 250,000 clones, about 89% seen once. Study results and caveats: Subsequent analysis of the 95 to 150 validation repertoires found a tendency for first-cohort TCR clusters to co-occur. High sensitivity and specificity were reportedly achieved when the classifier diagnosed cytomegalovirus status.

J lost 4 bases, V lost 1 base, and 21 bases had no gene match. There are 22 residues in the CDR3. Germline CDR1 and CDR2: SGHTA and FQGTGA. The source of this sequence is a woman under 30 in good health and CMV-seronegative. This rearrangement joins TRBV7-3 to TRBJ2-7; 14 bases are a match to TRBD2. The specimen was PBMCs. The CDR3 DNA reads as TGTGCCAGCAGCTTAATAGGGAGAGGGCAACCGGGACTAGCGGGAGAGCGGTACGAGCAGTACTTC. Amino acids: CASSLIGRGQPGLAGERYEQYF.